These 10 T cell receptor beta chains came from one sample sequenced in a study of T cells after yellow fever vaccination. One entry per CDR3 protein results from TCRdb running MiXCR on the 5' RACE reads. The data contain roughly 50,000 distinct CDR3 sequences, around 7% of them seen just once; the ten biggest clones take up around 28%. Sample: CD8+ T cells sorted from PBMCs, taken approximately 16 days after the first yellow fever vaccination. The origin of the receptors is a young man who received the YFV17D yellow fever vaccine.

This clonotype occurred many times. The gene calls are TRBV7-9 and TRBJ1-5, with TRBD1 matching 11 bases. Germline CDR1 reads SEHNR; CDR2 reads FQNEAQ (reference sequence). The V segment lost 5 bases and the J segment 7 bases; nucleotides outside the gene matches: 7. This CDR3 comprises 15 residues. CDR3 DNA sequence: TGTGCCAGCAGCCGGACAGGGGGCGCCTCCCAGCCCCAGCATTTT. The encoded protein is CASSRTGGASQPQHF. The whole variable domain, remainder taken from reference TRBV7-9 and TRBJ1-5, is DTGVSQNPRHKITKRGQNVTFRCDPISEHNRLYWYRQTLGQGPEFLTYFQNEAQLEKSRLLSDRFSAERPKGSFSTLEIQRTEQGDSAMYLCASSRTGGASQPQHFGDGTRLSIL.

This clonotype was recorded at least ten times. V and J are TRBV4-1 and TRBJ1-2; no clear D. Germline CDR1 MGHRA, CDR2 YSYEKL. The CDR3 spans 11 residues. The V end was cut by 1 base, the J end by 8 bases, with 5 bases between. The DNA of the CDR3 is TGCGCCAGCAGCCAAGGGGGAGGCTACACCTTC. Protein sequence: CASSQGGGYTF.

There are many counts of this clonotype. The chain couples TRBV12-3 or TRBV12-4 to TRBJ2-7, with D possibly being TRBD1 (5 bases). The length of the CDR3 is 18 residues. Trimming cost V 0 bases and J 3 bases, with 21 bases left between them. The CDR3 bases are TGTGCCAGCAGTTTAGCGGAGACAATACAGACAGTAAACTACGAGCAGTACTTC. This encodes CASSLAETIQTVNYEQYF.

Ten or more counts support this clonotype. The chain employs TRBV2 and TRBJ2-3; D gene ambiguous. CDR1 and CDR2 (germline): SNHLY, FYNNEI. With 9 bases removed from V and 5 bases from J, the gap between germline ends came to 12 bases. The CDR3 loop spans 12 amino acids. The CDR3, as DNA: TGTGCCAGTAAGCCTTGGCGAGATACGCAGTATTTT. Its translation: CASKPWRDTQYF.

There are a few counts of this clonotype. The chain uses TRBV29-1 and TRBJ1-1; D is uncertain. V shed 8 bases and J shed 1 base, with 14 bases lying between them. The length of the CDR3 is 13 residues. Germline V lookup: CDR1 SQVTM, CDR2 ANQGSEA. The CDR3 DNA reads TGCAGCTCCCTGGAGAGAAAGAACACTGAAGCTTTCTTT. Translating it yields CSSLERKNTEAFF.

This clonotype was detected ten times or more. The J gene is TRBJ2-3, the V gene TRBV29-1; 7 bases map to TRBD1. The trim removed 2 bases at V and 4 bases at J, leaving 3 bases unmatched. From germline, CDR1 is SQVTM and CDR2 ANQGSEA. CDR3 length equals 13 residues. Here the CDR3 DNA reads TGCAGCGTTGAACAGGGGGTGTCAGATACGCAGTATTTT. Encoded protein: CSVEQGVSDTQYF.

This clonotype has at least ten counts. V gene TRBV27 combines with J gene TRBJ2-2; 9 positions agree with TRBD2. This CDR3 is built from 13 residues. V trimming: 6 bases; J trimming: 6 bases; junction bases outside the gene matches: 2. The V gene's germline CDR1 is MNHEY and CDR2 SMNVEV (reference sequence). CDR3 sequence reads: CASRLAGSGELFF. In DNA form, the CDR3 reads TGTGCCAGCAGACTAGCGGGCTCCGGGGAGCTGTTTTTT.

About this clonotype: A read error may be the cause here, since a much bigger clone is one base away. The chain is built from TRBV12-3 or TRBV12-4 and TRBJ1-1, with unresolved D. The CDR3 length is 12 residues. V shed 2 bases and J shed 9 bases, with 10 bases lying between them. This chain's CDR3 is CASSLWVTKAFF. The CDR3 bases are TGTGCCAGCAGTTTATGGGTGACTAAAGCTTTCTTT.

This clonotype was found many times. The rearrangement uses TRBV7-2 and TRBJ2-1; D remains ambiguous. In germline, CDR1 is SGHTA, CDR2 FQGNSA. The CDR3 sequence is 15 residues long. V shed 1 base and J shed 5 bases, with 12 bases lying between them. DNA of the CDR3: TGTGCCAGCAGCTTAGGCCCGGGTTTGAACAATGAGCAGTTCTTC. Amino acids: CASSLGPGLNNEQFF.

This clonotype was counted ten times or more. The chain has TRBV28 and TRBJ2-7; D not resolved. The CDR3 length is 13 residues. The V gene's germline CDR1 is MDHEN and CDR2 SYDVKM. The V end was cut by 5 bases, the J end by 3 bases, with 11 bases between. The CDR3 DNA is TGTGCCAGCAGTGAAGCAGGAGTCTACGAGCAGTACGTC. This translates into CASSEAGVYEQYV.